The T cell receptor (beta chain) under discussion was sequenced for a study of cytomegalovirus exposure and HLA in healthy donors. Notes on the study in general: In an earlier analysis, productive rearrangement rates for most beta V segments clustered near 87% or 30%. Researchers had no immune exposure information except CMV serostatus available. Cytomegalovirus association was assigned to some 160 TCR beta chains.

This clone came up a few times. Its antigen is undetermined. CDR1 MNHNY and CDR2 SVGAGI come from the germline V gene (reference sequence). The CDR3 spans 13 residues. Trimming at V came to 11 bases and at J to 7 bases, leaving 9 bases not matched to a gene. PCR primers comprised 60 Vbeta and 13 Jbeta primers. Data came from immunoSEQ multiplex PCR; TCRdb stores just in-frame clones and leaves some out. The sample records about 150,000 clones, roughly 82% being singletons. Sequencing was carried out using PBMCs. The receptor was isolated from a man between 25 and 39 years old in good health and CMV-seropositive. The gene calls are TRBV6-6 and TRBJ2-3; TRBD2 agrees at 10 bases. The chain's CDR3 is CAGGSGGAYTQYF. The CDR3 coding sequence is TGTGCCGGGGGGAGCGGGGGGGCATATACGCAGTATTTT.